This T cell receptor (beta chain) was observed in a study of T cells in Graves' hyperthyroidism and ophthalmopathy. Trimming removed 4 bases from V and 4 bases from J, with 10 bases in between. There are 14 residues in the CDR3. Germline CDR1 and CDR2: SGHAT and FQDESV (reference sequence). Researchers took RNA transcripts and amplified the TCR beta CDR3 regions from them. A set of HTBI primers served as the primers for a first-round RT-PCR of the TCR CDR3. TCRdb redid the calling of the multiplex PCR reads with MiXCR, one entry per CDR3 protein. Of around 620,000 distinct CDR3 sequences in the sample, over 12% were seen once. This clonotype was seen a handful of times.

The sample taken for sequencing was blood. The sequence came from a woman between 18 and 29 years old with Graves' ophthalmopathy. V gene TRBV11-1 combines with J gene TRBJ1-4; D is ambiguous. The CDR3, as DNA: TGTGCCAGCAGCTCTTCAGACTATAATGAAAAACTGTTTTTT. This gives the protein CASSSSDYNEKLFF.